A single sample is the source of the 22 T cell receptor beta chains below, sequenced in a study of identical twins. A single record per CDR3 protein comes from TCRdb applying MiXCR to the 5' RACE reads. The repertoire holds some 1,700,000 distinct CDR3 sequences, about 31% seen once, with about 0.3% in the top ten. The sample comprised cord blood. The source of these receptors is a newborn girl in good health.

The V gene is TRBV12-3 or TRBV12-4, the J gene TRBJ2-3, with D tentatively TRBD2 (5 bases). Trimming pared 5 bases from V and 7 bases from J, leaving 16 bases between. CDR3 size: 14 residues. CDR3 in amino acids: CASSKRTPRNTQYF. The CDR3 DNA reads as TGTGCCAGCAGTAAAAGGACTCCCCGAAATACGCAGTATTTT.

The chain combines TRBV3-1 with TRBJ1-3; D is unresolved. In germline, CDR1 is LGHDT, CDR2 YNNKEL (reference sequence). This CDR3 is 12 amino acids long. Between the trimmed V and J ends, which lost 0 bases and 7 bases, there was a span of 4 bases. CDR3 nucleotide sequence: TGTGCCAGCAGCCAAGACCGCAACACCATATATTTT. The encoded protein is CASSQDRNTIYF.

This clonotype was seen a few times. V gene TRBV12-3 or TRBV12-4 combines with J gene TRBJ2-5; 8 nucleotides match TRBD1. The CDR3 loop spans 14 amino acids. Trimming removed 3 bases from V and 3 bases from J; junction bases left unmatched: 3. CDR3 DNA: TGTGCCAGCAGTTTCCGGACAGGGAAAGAGACCCAGTACTTC. This translates into CASSFRTGKETQYF.

Details on this clonotype: A junction boundary mismatches the germline segment, possibly from a read error. The chain employs TRBV13 and TRBJ2-3; TRBD2 matches at 8 bases. The CDR3 totals 14 residues. Germline-derived CDR1 and CDR2 are PRHDT and FYEKMQ (reference sequence). CDR3 sequence: CAGSRSGSPDTQYF. The CDR3 nucleotides read TGTGCCGGCAGCCGGAGCGGGAGCCCAGATACGCAGTATTTT.

This clonotype was recorded many times. V and J are TRBV7-2 and TRBJ2-7; D is ambiguous. Germline V gene sequence: CDR1 SGHTA, CDR2 FQGNSA. The CDR3 runs 12 residues. Deletions cut 2 bases from V and 6 bases from J, with 8 bases between. The CDR3 sequence is CASSLPRLEQYF. The DNA for the CDR3 is TGTGCCAGCAGCTTACCTAGGCTCGAGCAGTACTTC.

The table lists this clonotype with many counts. Here the CDR3 DNA reads TGTGCCAGCAGCTTCGATGTGGAGACCCAGTACTTC. Amino acid sequence: CASSFDVETQYF. The V gene is TRBV7-2, the J gene TRBJ2-5, with D uncertain. Trimming left V 3 bases short and J 5 bases short, with 7 bases between. The germline V gene encodes CDR1 SGHTA and CDR2 FQGNSA. The CDR3 covers 12 residues.

This chain uses TRBV5-1 with TRBJ2-7; TRBD2 matches 8 bases. The germline CDR1 and CDR2 sequences are SGHRS and YFSETQ. This CDR3 region has 16 residues. With 2 bases clipped from V and 0 bases from J, the junction kept 7 bases outside the gene matches. CDR3 protein: CASSFGRGASSYEQYF. The DNA of the CDR3 is TGCGCCAGCAGCTTTGGGCGGGGGGCCTCCTCCTACGAGCAGTACTTC.

This clonotype was picked up a small number of times. V usage is TRBV9 and J usage is TRBJ2-3; perhaps TRBD2 as D (6 bases). The CDR3 contains 16 residues. V was pared by 0 bases and J by 2 bases, with 13 bases between. From germline, CDR1 is SGDLS and CDR2 YYNGEE. The CDR3 reads CASSVGSLAFTDTQYF. The CDR3 DNA reads as TGTGCCAGCAGCGTAGGGAGTCTAGCGTTCACAGATACGCAGTATTTT. The complete variable domain, with remaining parts taken from reference TRBV9 and TRBJ2-3, reads DSGVTQTPKHLITATGQRVTLRCSPRSGDLSVYWYQQSLDQGLQFLIQYYNGEERAKGNILERFSAQQFPDLHSELNLSSLELGDSALYFCASSVGSLAFTDTQYFGPGTRLTVL.

V gene TRBV5-1 combines with J gene TRBJ2-4, with TRBD1 matching over 11 bases. With the DNA end fitting TRBJ2-7 better, the J assignment may be wrong. Germline loops: CDR1 SGHRS, CDR2 YFSETQ. The length of the CDR3 is 15 residues. CDR3 nucleotides: TGCGCCAGCAGCTGGGGGACAGGGGGGGCCTACGAGCAGTACTTC. Translation gives CASSWGTGGAYEQYF.

CDR3 nucleotide sequence: TGTGCCATCAGTGAATGGAACACCGGGGAGCTGTTTTTT. It encodes CAISEWNTGELFF. The rearrangement uses TRBV10-3 and TRBJ2-2, with unresolved D. V lost 3 bases and J 1 base, leaving 3 bases between the germline ends. Germline V gives CDR1 ENHRY, CDR2 SYGVKD. The CDR3 sequence is 13 residues long.

The chain has TRBV11-2 and TRBJ1-2; D is uncertain. Trimming shortened V by 2 bases and J by 1 base, and 8 bases separated the two germline ends. This CDR3 spans 14 amino acids. CDR1 and CDR2 (germline): SGHAT, FQNNGV. CDR3 protein: CASSLSDNNYGYTF. The CDR3 bases are TGTGCCAGCAGCTTATCAGATAATAACTATGGCTACACCTTC.

The chain's CDR3 is CSVGPARYEQYF. The DNA of the CDR3 is TGCAGCGTTGGTCCCGCTAGGTACGAGCAGTACTTC. V gene TRBV29-1 combines with J gene TRBJ2-7, with no clear D. The CDR3 is made up of 12 amino acids. V lost 4 bases to trimming and J lost 4 bases, with 11 bases between them. CDR1 and CDR2 (germline): SQVTM, ANQGSEA.

The chain joins TRBV3-1 to TRBJ2-1, with D perhaps TRBD1 (7 bases). Germline CDR1 reads LGHDT; CDR2 reads YNNKEL (reference sequence). V gave up 1 base and J gave up 13 bases, with 26 bases separating them. The CDR3 covers 17 residues. The CDR3 DNA reads TGTGCCAGCAGCCAAGGAGAGAGACAGGGACTTTTGCAGACCCAGTTCTTC. This encodes CASSQGERQGLLQTQFF.

The rearrangement joins TRBV20-1 to TRBJ2-1; tentatively, D is TRBD2 (6 bases). The germline V gene encodes CDR1 DFQATT and CDR2 SNEGSKA (reference sequence). The CDR3 has 13 amino acids. CDR3 sequence (DNA): TGCAGAGCCCGAGGAGGGGCCTACAATGAGCAGTTCTTC. Translation: CRARGGAYNEQFF.

This clonotype was observed a handful of times. This chain joins TRBV20-1 and TRBJ1-5, with 8 bases lining up with TRBD1. The germline V gene has CDR1 DFQATT and CDR2 SNEGSKA (reference sequence). The CDR3 runs 13 residues. V gave up 4 bases and J gave up 6 bases; unmatched junction bases: 5. The CDR3 protein is CSATTGGFQPQHF. CDR3 DNA sequence: TGCAGTGCTACTACAGGGGGGTTTCAGCCCCAGCATTTT.

A few counts support this clonotype. This sequence joins TRBV10-3 and TRBJ2-7; TRBD2 agrees at 10 bases. Looked up from germline, CDR1 is ENHRY and CDR2 is SYGVKD. This CDR3 contains 13 residues. Germline trimming cut 6 bases from V and 3 bases from J; bases unmatched to any gene: 2. CDR3 sequence (DNA): TGTGCCATCAGCCTAGCGGGGGACTACGAGCAGTACTTC. It yields the protein CAISLAGDYEQYF.

V gene TRBV20-1 combines with J gene TRBJ1-2; tentative D call: TRBD1 (5 bases). The CDR3 loop spans 14 amino acids. V lost 0 bases and J lost 3, with 11 bases in between. Germline V gives CDR1 DFQATT, CDR2 SNEGSKA (reference sequence). The chain's CDR3 is CSARDWGRDYGYTF. Written as DNA, the CDR3 is TGCAGTGCTAGAGATTGGGGCAGGGACTATGGCTACACCTTC.

About this clonotype: It may be a read error: a sequence one base away is much more abundant. The rearrangement links TRBV2 to TRBJ1-2; 7 nucleotides align to TRBD1. J gave up 4 bases and V 3 bases, and 2 bases lay outside the gene matches. This CDR3 has 13 amino acids. Looked up from germline, CDR1 is SNHLY and CDR2 is FYNNEI. The CDR3 protein is CASSDTGAYGYTF. CDR3 nucleotide sequence: TGTGCCAGCAGTGACACAGGGGCCTATGGCTACACCTTC.

The chain carries TRBV4-1 and TRBJ2-4; 9 positions match TRBD1. Germline loops: CDR1 MGHRA, CDR2 YSYEKL. V trimming: 4 bases; J trimming: 3 bases; junction bases outside the gene matches: 7. CDR3 length equals 16 residues. The CDR3 is CASSPPGQGSKNIQYF. The DNA of the CDR3 is TGCGCCAGCAGCCCGCCGGGACAGGGAAGCAAAAACATTCAGTACTTC.

There are many counts of this clonotype. The chain carries TRBV6-2 or TRBV6-3 and TRBJ1-2; the D is unclear. Trimming took 5 bases from V and 4 from J, leaving 11 bases between them. Germline V CDR1 and CDR2: MNHEY, SVGEGT. The CDR3 covers 13 residues. The CDR3 sequence: CASSHGEFYGYTF. CDR3 bases: TGTGCCAGCAGTCACGGGGAATTCTATGGCTACACCTTC.

This clonotype came up a few times. The chain combines TRBV14 with TRBJ2-1, with TRBD2 matching over 9 bases. The CDR3 sequence is 16 residues long. Trimming cost V 1 base and J 8 bases; bases outside gene matches: 9. Germline lookup yields CDR1 SGHDN and CDR2 FVKESK. CDR3 nucleotides: TGTGCCAGCAGCCAAGTATTAGGACTAGCGCAGGATGAGCAGTTCTTC. Its translation: CASSQVLGLAQDEQFF.

The chain employs TRBV5-1 and TRBJ2-3; D is ambiguous. Germline V gene data show CDR1 as SGHRS and CDR2 as YFSETQ. The CDR3 covers 14 residues. Trimming took 6 bases from V and 1 from J, leaving 12 bases between them. Here the CDR3 DNA reads TGCGCCAGCACCTTCGGCGACCGCACAGATACGCAGTATTTT. This codes for CASTFGDRTDTQYF.